This T cell receptor (beta chain) appears in the sequencing data of a study of neurological immune-mediated disorders. TCRdb reprocessed the 5' RACE reads with MiXCR, giving one entry per CDR3 protein. The repertoire holds 110,000 or so distinct CDR3 sequences, with 3% to 3.5% as singletons. The germline V gene encodes CDR1 SGHRS and CDR2 YFSETQ. The CDR3 spans 13 residues. V lost 3 bases and J lost 5, with 11 bases in between. A total of 2 million PBMCs stored at -80 degrees C provided the unsorted libraries. This clonotype was seen many times. Sequences were obtained from PBMCs. This TCR came from a woman aged 25 to 39 with multiple sclerosis. V is TRBV5-1 and J is TRBJ2-5, with D perhaps matching TRBD2 (5 bases). CDR3 protein: CASSYAGGETQYF. The CDR3 DNA is TGCGCCAGCAGCTACGCGGGCGGGGAGACCCAGTACTTC. The full variable domain, completed using reference TRBV5-1 and TRBJ2-5, is KAGVTQTPRYLIKTRGQQVTLSCSPISGHRSVSWYQQTPGQGLQFLFEYFSETQRNKGNFPGRFSGRQFSNSRSEMNVSTLELGDSALYLCASSYAGGETQYFGPGTRLLVL.